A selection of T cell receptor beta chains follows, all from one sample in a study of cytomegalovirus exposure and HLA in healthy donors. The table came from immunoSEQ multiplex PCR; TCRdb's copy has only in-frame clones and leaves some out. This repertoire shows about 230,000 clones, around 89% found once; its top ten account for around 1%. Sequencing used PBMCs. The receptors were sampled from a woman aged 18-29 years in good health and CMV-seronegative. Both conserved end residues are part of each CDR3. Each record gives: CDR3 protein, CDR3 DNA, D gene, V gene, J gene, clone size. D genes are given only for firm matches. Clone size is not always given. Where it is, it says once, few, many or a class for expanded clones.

CDR3: CASSLTGKQPQHF
DNA: TGTGCCAGCAGCTTAACGGGAAAACAGCCCCAGCATTTT
D: -
V: TRBV7-2
J: TRBJ1-5
size: -

CDR3: CASSQDEGTIFSYGYTF
DNA: TGCGCCAGCAGCCAAGATGAAGGGACAATCTTTAGCTATGGCTACACCTTC
D: -
V: TRBV4-3
J: TRBJ1-2
size: once

CDR3: CASSLVGSLVDTQYF
DNA: TGCGCCAGCAGCTTGGTCGGGAGTTTAGTGGATACGCAGTATTTT
D: -
V: TRBV5-1
J: TRBJ2-3
size: -

CDR3: CASSTGQEETQYF
DNA: TGTGCCAGCAGCACGGGACAGGAAGAGACCCAGTACTTC
D: TRBD1
V: TRBV5-6
J: TRBJ2-5
size: -

CDR3: CAWRFRDRPNYGYTF
DNA: TGTGCCTGGCGGTTTAGGGACAGACCAAACTATGGCTACACCTTC
D: TRBD1
V: TRBV30
J: TRBJ1-2
size: -

CDR3: CASSSQGTANTEAFF
DNA: TGTGCCAGCAGCTCTCAGGGGACGGCGAACACTGAAGCTTTCTTT
D: -
V: TRBV7-8
J: TRBJ1-1
size: -

CDR3: CASSWGLAGDGETQYF
DNA: TGTGCCAGCAGTTGGGGACTAGCGGGAGACGGAGAGACCCAGTACTTC
D: TRBD2
V: TRBV6-5
J: TRBJ2-5
size: -

CDR3: CATSRDPGSGYTF
DNA: TGTGCCACCAGCAGAGACCCAGGGTCGGGCTACACCTTC
D: -
V: TRBV15
J: TRBJ1-2
size: -

CDR3: CASSHRGTGGPGPEAFF
DNA: TGTGCCAGTAGCCATCGAGGGACAGGGGGGCCGGGGCCTGAAGCTTTCTTT
D: TRBD1
V: TRBV19
J: TRBJ1-1
size: -

CDR3: CASSPRLAGGTSSYNEQFF
DNA: TGTGCCAGCAGCCCCCGACTAGCGGGAGGTACTAGCTCCTACAATGAGCAGTTCTTC
D: TRBD2
V: TRBV7-6
J: TRBJ2-1
size: -

CDR3: CASSSKQGQNTEAFF
DNA: TGTGCCAGCTCTTCAAAACAGGGGCAGAACACTGAAGCTTTCTTT
D: TRBD1
V: TRBV18
J: TRBJ1-1
size: -

CDR3: CASRARQGVQPQHF
DNA: TGTGCCAGCAGAGCCAGACAGGGAGTCCAGCCCCAGCATTTT
D: TRBD1
V: TRBV2
J: TRBJ1-5
size: -

CDR3: CASSLDPGKNTGELFF
DNA: TGTGCCAGCAGCTTGGACCCGGGGAAGAACACCGGGGAGCTGTTTTTT
D: -
V: TRBV5-5
J: TRBJ2-2
size: -

CDR3: CSSSFNSEQFF
DNA: TGTTCCAGCAGCTTCAACTCTGAGCAGTTCTTC
D: -
V: TRBV7-9
J: TRBJ2-1
size: -

CDR3: CASSSPPHSSGAYNEQFF
DNA: TGTGCCAGCAGCTCACCCCCCCATTCTAGCGGGGCCTACAATGAGCAGTTCTTC
D: TRBD2
V: TRBV7-6
J: TRBJ2-1
size: -

CDR3: CASSLGQGKGTDTQYF
DNA: TGTGCCAGCAGCTTAGGACAGGGCAAAGGCACAGATACGCAGTATTTT
D: TRBD1
V: TRBV11-3
J: TRBJ2-3
size: -

CDR3: CASSLRQFNEKLFF
DNA: TGTGCCAGCAGCTTAAGACAGTTCAATGAAAAACTGTTTTTT
D: -
V: TRBV7-2
J: TRBJ1-4
size: -

CDR3: CASRDRGNTEAFF
DNA: TGCGCCAGCAGGGACAGGGGTAACACTGAAGCTTTCTTT
D: TRBD1
V: TRBV4-1
J: TRBJ1-1
size: -

CDR3: CASAKQENYGYTF
DNA: TGTGCCAGCGCCAAACAGGAGAACTATGGCTACACCTTC
D: -
V: TRBV6-5
J: TRBJ1-2
size: -

CDR3: CATSRRTGIDRWTEAFF
DNA: TGTGCCACCAGCAGAAGGACAGGGATAGATAGGTGGACTGAAGCTTTCTTT
D: TRBD1
V: TRBV15
J: TRBJ1-1
size: -

CDR3: CASSQTIQGDEKLFF
DNA: TGTGCCAGCAGCCAAACGATCCAGGGGGACGAAAAACTGTTTTTT
D: TRBD1
V: TRBV4-2
J: TRBJ1-4
size: -

CDR3: CASSRGQSYNEQFF
DNA: TGTGCCAGCAGTCGAGGACAGTCCTACAATGAGCAGTTCTTC
D: -
V: TRBV27
J: TRBJ2-1
size: -

CDR3: CASSLGQGAGDTQYF
DNA: TGTGCCAGCAGCTTAGGACAGGGGGCCGGAGATACGCAGTATTTT
D: TRBD1
V: TRBV11-3
J: TRBJ2-3
size: -

CDR3: CASSVVDSASYEQYF
DNA: TGTGCCAGCAGCGTAGTGGACAGCGCCTCCTACGAGCAGTACTTC
D: -
V: TRBV9
J: TRBJ2-7
size: -

CDR3: CASSASGGGETQYF
DNA: TGCGCCAGCAGCGCTAGCGGGGGCGGTGAGACCCAGTACTTC
D: TRBD2
V: TRBV10-1
J: TRBJ2-5
size: -

CDR3: CASTRDLGTEAFF
DNA: TGTGCCAGCACTCGGGACTTGGGGACTGAAGCTTTCTTT
D: -
V: TRBV9
J: TRBJ1-1
size: -

CDR3: CASSYYADTDTQYF
DNA: TGTGCCAGCAGTTACTATGCGGACACAGATACGCAGTATTTT
D: -
V: TRBV6-5
J: TRBJ2-3
size: -

CDR3: CASTLFNEQFF
DNA: TGTGCCAGCACCCTCTTTAATGAGCAGTTCTTC
D: -
V: TRBV5-6
J: TRBJ2-1
size: -

CDR3: CASRYATAGQQYF
DNA: TGTGCCAGCAGGTACGCTACTGCAGGGCAGCAGTACTTC
D: -
V: TRBV6-5
J: TRBJ2-7
size: -

CDR3: CASSPDSPLTDTQYF
DNA: TGTGCCAGCTCACCCGACTCTCCGCTCACAGATACGCAGTATTTT
D: -
V: TRBV18
J: TRBJ2-3
size: few

CDR3: CASSSWTGGLNTEAFF
DNA: TGTGCCAGCAGTTCATGGACAGGTGGTTTGAACACTGAAGCTTTCTTT
D: TRBD1
V: TRBV27
J: TRBJ1-1
size: -

CDR3: CASRQLQGKPQHF
DNA: TGTGCCAGCAGACAGTTACAGGGGAAGCCCCAGCATTTT
D: TRBD1
V: TRBV2
J: TRBJ1-5
size: -

CDR3: CASSLASVSSYNEQFF
DNA: TGTGCCAGCAGCTTGGCCAGCGTAAGCTCCTACAATGAGCAGTTCTTC
D: -
V: TRBV5-5
J: TRBJ2-1
size: -

CDR3: CASFVSYQETQYF
DNA: TGTGCCAGCTTCGTGAGTTACCAAGAGACCCAGTACTTC
D: -
V: TRBV6-1
J: TRBJ2-5
size: once

CDR3: CAVGDPQGRSYEQYF
DNA: TGTGCCGTAGGAGACCCGCAGGGGCGTTCCTACGAGCAGTACTTC
D: -
V: TRBV10-3
J: TRBJ2-7
size: -

CDR3: CASSLGRAYEQYF
DNA: TGTGCCAGCAGCTTAGGCAGGGCGTACGAGCAGTACTTC
D: -
V: TRBV5-7
J: TRBJ2-7
size: -

CDR3: CASSFAPSGRAMSYEQYF
DNA: TGTGCCAGCAGCTTCGCGCCTAGCGGGAGGGCCATGTCCTACGAGCAGTACTTC
D: TRBD2
V: TRBV5-8
J: TRBJ2-7
size: -

CDR3: CASSFMAGTIEQYF
DNA: TGTGCCAGCAGTTTCATGGCAGGGACTATCGAGCAGTACTTC
D: TRBD2
V: TRBV27
J: TRBJ2-7
size: -

CDR3: CASTPQREDYGYTF
DNA: TGCGCCAGCACCCCCCAGCGGGAGGACTATGGCTACACCTTC
D: -
V: TRBV10-1
J: TRBJ1-2
size: -

CDR3: CASSLHRGLSNEKLFF
DNA: TGTGCCAGCAGCTTGCACAGGGGGCTGTCTAATGAAAAACTGTTTTTT
D: TRBD1
V: TRBV7-8
J: TRBJ1-4
size: -

CDR3: CASSRGLTIGELFF
DNA: TGTGCCAGCAGTAGGGGCCTAACAATCGGGGAGCTGTTTTTT
D: -
V: TRBV6-5
J: TRBJ2-2
size: -

CDR3: CASSPGQGAREQYF
DNA: TGTGCCAGCTCACCCGGACAGGGGGCTAGGGAGCAGTACTTC
D: TRBD1
V: TRBV18
J: TRBJ2-7
size: -

CDR3: CASSVGQGETQYF
DNA: TGTGCCAGCTCAGTTGGACAGGGAGAGACCCAGTACTTC
D: TRBD1
V: TRBV18
J: TRBJ2-5
size: few

CDR3: CASSLVASGPRTDTQYF
DNA: TGTGCCAGCAGCTTGGTGGCTAGCGGGCCCCGCACAGATACGCAGTATTTT
D: TRBD2
V: TRBV5-4
J: TRBJ2-3
size: -

CDR3: CASSSEGQASGNTIYF
DNA: TGTGCCAGCAGCTCTGAAGGACAGGCCTCTGGAAACACCATATATTTT
D: TRBD1
V: TRBV7-8
J: TRBJ1-3
size: -

CDR3: CASSQDRANYGYTF
DNA: TGCGCCAGCAGCCAAGACAGGGCTAACTATGGCTACACCTTC
D: -
V: TRBV4-3
J: TRBJ1-2
size: few

CDR3: CASSLLGTRLSGANVLTF
DNA: TGCGCCAGCAGCTTGCTCGGAACCCGACTCTCTGGGGCCAACGTCCTGACTTTC
D: -
V: TRBV5-1
J: TRBJ2-6
size: -

CDR3: CSVVDREDQPQHF
DNA: TGCAGCGTTGTTGACAGGGAAGATCAGCCCCAGCATTTT
D: TRBD1
V: TRBV29-1
J: TRBJ1-5
size: -

CDR3: CASSPDRGNEQYF
DNA: TGTGCCAGCAGCCCTGACAGGGGCAACGAGCAGTACTTC
D: TRBD1
V: TRBV5-4
J: TRBJ2-7
size: -

CDR3: CASSPLSASHEQYF
DNA: TGTGCCAGTAGTCCGTTGAGTGCCTCCCACGAGCAGTACTTC
D: -
V: TRBV19
J: TRBJ2-7
size: -